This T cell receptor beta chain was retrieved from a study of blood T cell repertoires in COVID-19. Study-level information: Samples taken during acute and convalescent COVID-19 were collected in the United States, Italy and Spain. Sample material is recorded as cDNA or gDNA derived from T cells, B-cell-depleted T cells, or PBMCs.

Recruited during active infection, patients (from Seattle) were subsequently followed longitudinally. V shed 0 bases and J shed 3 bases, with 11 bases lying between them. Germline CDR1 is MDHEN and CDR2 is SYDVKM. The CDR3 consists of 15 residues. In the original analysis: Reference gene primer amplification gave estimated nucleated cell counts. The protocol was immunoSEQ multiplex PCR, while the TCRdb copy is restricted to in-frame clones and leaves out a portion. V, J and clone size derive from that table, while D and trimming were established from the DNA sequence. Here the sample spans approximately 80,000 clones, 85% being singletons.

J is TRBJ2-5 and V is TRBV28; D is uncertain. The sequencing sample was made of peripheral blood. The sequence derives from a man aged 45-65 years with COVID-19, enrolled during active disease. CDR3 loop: CASSLWLQNKETQYF. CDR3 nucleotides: TGTGCCAGCAGTTTATGGTTGCAGAACAAAGAGACCCAGTACTTC.